A selection of T cell receptor beta chains follows, all from one sample in a study of shared clonotypes between healthy human individuals. TCRdb keeps only in-frame clones here, not all; method: immunoSEQ multiplex PCR. The sample lists approximately 2.5 million clones, roughly 93% occurring once. The sequenced sample consisted of naive CD4+ T cells from PBMCs. The source of these receptors is a man aged 18 to 35 in good health. Some clones in this sample may be carry-over from other donors' samples. Both conserved end residues are trimmed from each CDR3. The D gene is left open where the match is weak. Some rows mark clone size as missing; the rest say once, few, many or name a class of expanded clone.

.,TRBV6-1,.,TRBJ2-1,ASSPVRVPYNEQF
.,TRBV2,.,TRBJ2-7,ASSAHILLYEQY
.,TRBV19,.,TRBJ2-7,ASSADSSYEQY
once,TRBV11-2,.,TRBJ1-5,ASSFLSSGPQH
.,TRBV7-2,.,TRBJ1-5,ASSLGRYSNQPQH
.,TRBV14,.,TRBJ2-3,ASSRSGDTQY
.,TRBV14,.,TRBJ2-2,ASSQDTAAGELF
.,TRBV5-1,TRBD1,TRBJ2-5,ASSEGQGPPETQY
.,TRBV7-9,.,TRBJ1-1,ASSPRIGDNPEAF
.,TRBV5-1,TRBD1,TRBJ2-7,ASSPRQGFYEQY
.,TRBV7-8,.,TRBJ2-7,ASGYELGTSYEQY
.,TRBV18,.,TRBJ1-5,ASSPPGAAGTYQPQH
.,TRBV5-1,.,TRBJ1-1,ASSLVASLNTEAF
.,TRBV27,TRBD2,TRBJ2-3,ASSFRRVAGASTDTQY
.,TRBV11-3,.,TRBJ2-1,ASSPRGPPFNEQF
.,TRBV28,TRBD2,TRBJ2-7,ASSSPAGTSGRAYEQY
.,TRBV11-2,.,TRBJ2-7,ASSRNRDLTYEQY
.,TRBV28,TRBD1,TRBJ2-7,ASSFDWTGIGEQY
.,TRBV10-3,.,TRBJ2-3,AISVGDTQY
.,TRBV14,.,TRBJ2-1,ASSRSGNEQF
.,TRBV5-4,TRBD1,TRBJ1-2,ASSPTGGPGYT
.,TRBV28,.,TRBJ1-4,ASSYGTNEKLF
.,TRBV5-1,.,TRBJ2-1,ASSLGRGENEQF
.,TRBV30,.,TRBJ2-1,AGNHPGARGNEQF
.,TRBV7-2,.,TRBJ2-3,ASSSLADTQY
.,TRBV15,TRBD1,TRBJ2-7,ATSRDPGGSYEQY
.,TRBV6-1,TRBD2,TRBJ2-7,ASRGRAQPYEQY
.,TRBV15,.,TRBJ2-3,ATSRLSTDTQY
.,TRBV10-3,TRBD1,TRBJ2-5,AISEGQGPQETQY
.,TRBV11-2,.,TRBJ1-5,TSSLDSNQPQH
.,TRBV7-2,TRBD1,TRBJ1-5,ASSLDRGNQPQH
.,TRBV4-1,.,TRBJ1-2,ASSPHGGRGSYGYT
.,TRBV2,.,TRBJ1-2,ARGTPGTYGYT
.,TRBV6-1,TRBD1,TRBJ2-1,ASRPGQGGNEQF
.,TRBV4-3,.,TRBJ2-2,ASSQDLGGSAGELF
.,TRBV27,.,TRBJ2-7,ASSLSPTGNYEQY
few,TRBV19,TRBD1,TRBJ1-2,ASVRAGGDLGYT
.,TRBV4-2,.,TRBJ1-3,ASSQRGSDVNSGNTIY
.,TRBV27,TRBD2,TRBJ2-1,ASSITSGSYNEQF
.,TRBV6-4,TRBD1,TRBJ2-7,ASSATDRDLYEQY
.,TRBV18,.,TRBJ2-3,ASSPRNTRQTTDTQY
once,TRBV4-1,TRBD1,TRBJ2-7,ASSQVQIRDRRYEQY